The next 11 T cell receptor beta chains were all read from a single sample in a study of blood T cell repertoires in COVID-19. The data were produced by immunoSEQ multiplex PCR, yet TCRdb's version contains in-frame clones alone and is incomplete. Here the sample spans hundreds of thousands of clones, approximately 86% being singletons. What was sequenced was peripheral blood. These receptors all come from a woman of 80 years or more with active or convalescent COVID-19.

This chain joins TRBV19 and TRBJ1-4, with 7 bases that match TRBD1. Germline CDR1 and CDR2: LNHDA and SQIVND (reference sequence). The ends lost 2 bases at V and 7 bases at J; junction bases unmatched: 7. The CDR3 loop spans 15 amino acids. This CDR3 reads CASSIPVRGSEKLFF. CDR3 DNA sequence: TGTGCCAGTAGTATACCGGTCAGGGGGAGTGAAAAACTGTTTTTT. The full variable domain, completed using reference TRBV19 and TRBJ1-4, is DGGITQSPKYLFRKEGQNVTLSCEQNLNHDAMYWYRQDPGQGLRLIYYSQIVNDFQKGDIAEGYSVSREKKESFPLTVTSAQKNPTAFYLCASSIPVRGSEKLFFGSGTQLSVL.

The chain employs TRBV3-1 (or the pseudogene TRBV3-2) and TRBJ2-5; TRBD2 agrees at 9 bases. The germline V gene encodes CDR1 LGHDT and CDR2 YNNKEL (reference sequence). The CDR3 runs 17 residues. J was trimmed by 4 bases and V by 6 bases; bases with no gene match: 15. The CDR3 nucleotides read TGTGCCAGCAGAGGACTAGCGACGCCTTTATTCCCAGAGACCCAGTACTTC. This gives the protein CASRGLATPLFPETQYF.

The genes are TRBV28 and TRBJ2-6; the match to TRBD1 covers 8 bases. This CDR3 has 20 residues. Germline CDR1 reads MDHEN; CDR2 reads SYDVKM. Trimming took 5 bases from V and 4 from J; bases not matched to a gene: 19. DNA of the CDR3: TGTGCCAGCAGTCCAAGGGCTTGGGGCAGGGGGCTTTTGGGGGCCAACGTCCTGACTTTC. Residues: CASSPRAWGRGLLGANVLTF.

The chain combines TRBV4-2 with TRBJ2-2, with D perhaps matching TRBD1 (6 bases). Looked up from germline, CDR1 is LGHNA and CDR2 is YNFKEQ. This CDR3 contains 16 residues. Trimming took off 3 bases at V and 0 bases at J, with 11 bases between the two ends. CDR3 protein: CASSHPGQSNTGELFF. The CDR3 DNA sequence: TGTGCCAGCAGCCACCCCGGACAGTCGAACACCGGGGAGCTGTTTTTT.

J is TRBJ2-3 and V is TRBV24-1; 8 positions match TRBD1. Germline V gene sequence: CDR1 KGHDR, CDR2 SFDVKD. Losses at the gene ends were 4 bases for V and 2 bases for J; bases not matched to a gene: 10. The CDR3 runs 17 residues. The CDR3 DNA follows: TGTGCCACCAGTGACCCTGGACAGGGACAAACCACAGATACGCAGTATTTT. It yields the protein CATSDPGQGQTTDTQYF.

The V and J genes are TRBV6-5 and TRBJ2-7, with TRBD2 identical over 8 bases. Germline trimming cut 4 bases from V and 0 bases from J; bases unmatched to any gene: 5. There are 15 residues in the CDR3. CDR1 and CDR2 (germline): MNHEY, SVGAGI. The CDR3 region is CASSLTSVHSYEQYF. The CDR3 DNA follows: TGTGCCAGCAGTTTGACTAGCGTTCACTCCTACGAGCAGTACTTC.

This clone came up a few times. The chain is built from TRBV6-5 and TRBJ2-7; 9 bases align to TRBD1. The CDR3 has 14 residues. The germline V gene has CDR1 MNHEY and CDR2 SVGAGI. The V gene end was trimmed by 0 bases and the J gene end by 3 bases; junction bases not matched to a gene: 0. This chain's CDR3 is CASSYSTGGYEQYF. CDR3 DNA: TGTGCCAGCAGTTACTCGACAGGGGGCTACGAGCAGTACTTC.

The chain carries TRBV5-4 and TRBJ1-2; 8 bases map to TRBD1. V lost 2 bases, J lost 7 bases, and 7 bases stayed unmatched. Germline V lookup: CDR1 SGHNT, CDR2 YYREEE (reference sequence). The CDR3 extends over 14 amino acids. CDR3 sequence (DNA): TGTGCCAGCAGCTTAAGACAGGGGAGGTTTGGCTACACCTTC. It yields the protein CASSLRQGRFGYTF.

This clone came up once. The V call is TRBV3-1 (or the pseudogene TRBV3-2), the J call TRBJ2-3, with TRBD1 identical over 7 bases. The CDR3 runs 14 residues. CDR1 LGHDT and CDR2 YNNKEL come from the germline V gene (reference sequence). The V and J ends lost 4 bases and 6 bases, in that order; junction bases with no gene match: 7. CDR3 amino acids: CASSRRTGTDTQYF. Written as DNA, the CDR3 is TGTGCCAGCAGCCGCCGGACAGGTACCGATACGCAGTATTTT.

The gene calls are TRBV3-1 (or the pseudogene TRBV3-2) and TRBJ2-1, with 7 bases that match TRBD1. Germline V CDR1 and CDR2: LGHDT, YNNKEL (reference sequence). CDR3 size: 13 residues. Losses at the gene ends were 4 bases for V and 5 bases for J; bases not matched to a gene: 2. The CDR3: CASSRQGNNEQFF. The DNA for the CDR3 is TGTGCCAGCAGCCGACAGGGAAACAATGAGCAGTTCTTC.

The gene calls are TRBV6-5 and TRBJ2-6; the D is unclear. There are 14 residues in the CDR3. Per germline, CDR1 MNHEY and CDR2 SVGAGI. Trimming removed 6 bases from V and 2 bases from J, with 8 bases in between. The CDR3 loop is CASSRFAGANVLTF. The CDR3 bases are TGTGCCAGCAGCCGTTTCGCTGGGGCCAACGTCCTGACTTTC.